Presented here are 30 T cell receptor beta chains from one specimen sequenced in a study of blood T cells in healthy people across ages. The use of a sample-barcoded 5' primer and a J-beta primer mix characterized a second PCR of roughly 7 to 11 cycles. One entry per CDR3 protein results from TCRdb running MiXCR on the 5' RACE reads. The sample records 1.5 million to 2 million distinct CDR3 sequences, about 49% being singletons. Sequencing input: blood. The receptor set was obtained from a woman between 35 and 50 years old in good health.

J is TRBJ1-2 and V is TRBV10-3, with D unresolved. Trimming removed 4 bases at V and 0 bases at J, with 12 bases between. This CDR3 comprises 15 residues. The germline gives CDR1 ENHRY, CDR2 SYGVKD. CDR3 residues: CAISGGSPANYGYTF. CDR3 coding DNA: TGTGCCATCAGTGGCGGGAGTCCAGCTAACTATGGCTACACCTTC.

On this clonotype itself: One end of the junction does not line up with germline, which may come from a read error. The chain carries TRBV20-1 and TRBJ1-2; D not resolved. Looked up from germline, CDR1 is DFQATT and CDR2 is SNEGSKA (reference sequence). The CDR3 is 15 residues long. The CDR3 DNA reads TGCAGTACTAGAGATGGGAGGGAGGAAATCTATGGCTACACCTTC. Protein: CSTRDGREEIYGYTF.

The J gene is TRBJ2-5, the V gene TRBV6-5; 8 positions agree with TRBD1. CDR1 is MNHEY, CDR2 SVGAGI, per germline. V trimming: 8 bases; J trimming: 11 bases; junction bases outside the gene matches: 19. The CDR3 extends over 15 amino acids. In DNA, the CDR3 is TGTGCCAGCGCCGTCAAACAGGGGGATTATTACAAGCAGTACTTC. It translates to CASAVKQGDYYKQYF.

The chain couples TRBV7-2 to TRBJ1-1; maybe TRBD1 (6 bases). Germline loops: CDR1 SGHTA, CDR2 FQGNSA. The V and J ends lost 5 bases and 0 bases respectively, with 19 bases between them. The CDR3 is 17 amino acids. This CDR3 is CASSRDAGALLNTEAFF. In DNA, the CDR3 is TGTGCCAGCAGCCGAGACGCAGGGGCCCTGTTGAACACTGAAGCTTTCTTT.

This clonotype was counted many times. The chain joins TRBV7-6 to TRBJ2-4, with 14 bases lining up with TRBD2. This CDR3 has 18 residues. The ends lost 5 bases at V and 0 bases at J; junction bases unmatched: 6. Looked up from germline, CDR1 is SGHVS and CDR2 is FNYEAQ. CDR3: CASSPGLAGGLAKNIQYF. Written as DNA, the CDR3 is TGTGCCAGCAGCCCCGGACTAGCGGGGGGACTAGCCAAAAACATTCAGTACTTC. Variable domain in full (rest from reference TRBV7-6 and TRBJ2-4): GAGVSQSPRYKVTKRGQDVALRCDPISGHVSLYWYRQALGQGPEFLTYFNYEAQQDKSGLPNDRFSAERPEGSISTLTIQRTEQRDSAMYRCASSPGLAGGLAKNIQYFGAGTRLSVL.

This clonotype has ten or more counts. V is TRBV7-2 and J is TRBJ2-7; 8 positions agree with TRBD1. Trimming took 1 base from V and 5 from J; bases not matched to a gene: 4. The germline V gene encodes CDR1 SGHTA and CDR2 FQGNSA. This CDR3 spans 14 amino acids. The CDR3 loop is CASSLGQGRNEQYF. The DNA for the CDR3 is TGTGCCAGCAGCTTAGGACAGGGGAGGAACGAGCAGTACTTC.

The gene calls are TRBV6-2 or TRBV6-3 and TRBJ2-1, with D perhaps matching TRBD2 (6 bases). The germline V gene has CDR1 MNHEY and CDR2 SVGEGT. This CDR3 region has 17 residues. Trimming cost V 0 bases and J 10 bases, with 22 bases left between them. DNA for the CDR3: TGTGCCAGCAGTTACTCGAGAGTAGCGGCGAGGTGGTGGGAGCAGTTCTTC. Encoded protein: CASSYSRVAARWWEQFF.

The V gene is TRBV20-1, the J gene TRBJ1-2; 11 nucleotides align to TRBD1. J was trimmed by 3 bases and V by 3 bases; bases with no gene match: 3. The CDR3 loop spans 14 amino acids. In germline, CDR1 is DFQATT, CDR2 SNEGSKA (reference sequence). CDR3 protein: CSASAGQGDYGYTF. For the CDR3, the DNA is TGCAGTGCTAGTGCGGGACAGGGGGACTATGGCTACACCTTC.

The gene calls are TRBV29-1 and TRBJ2-3, with 7 bases matching TRBD1. The V gene end was trimmed by 4 bases and the J gene end by 1 base; junction bases not matched to a gene: 8. Per germline, CDR1 SQVTM and CDR2 ANQGSEA. The CDR3 spans 15 residues. The CDR3 reads CSVGYRGSGTDTQYF. CDR3 bases: TGCAGCGTTGGATACAGGGGCAGTGGCACAGATACGCAGTATTTT.

Concerning this clonotype: At one of its ends the junction is not consistent with the germline gene, which may arise from a read error. The chain employs TRBV27 and TRBJ2-1; maybe TRBD2 (6 bases). This CDR3 is built from 14 residues. Germline CDR1 is MNHEY and CDR2 is SMNVEV (reference sequence). CDR3 nucleotides: TGTGCCAGCAGTCGACGGGGGAGTTACAGTGAGCAGTTCTTC. Amino acids: CASSRRGSYSEQFF.

The V call is TRBV6-1, the J call TRBJ2-7, with 7 bases that match TRBD2. The DNA end favors TRBJ2-5, so the J call may be wrong. The CDR3 contains 12 residues. Germline V gene data show CDR1 as MNHNS and CDR2 as SASEGT. The DNA of the CDR3 is TGTGCCATACGACTAGCCGTGGAGACCCAGTACTTC. Protein sequence: CAIRLAVETQYF.

V and J are TRBV12-3 or TRBV12-4 and TRBJ1-2; no firm D call. CDR3 length equals 16 residues. Trimming removed 5 bases from V and 7 bases from J, with 23 bases in between. The CDR3 sequence: CASSRWLSSKASGYTF. As DNA, the CDR3 is TGTGCCAGCAGTCGATGGCTGTCCTCTAAAGCAAGTGGCTACACCTTC.

The CDR3 loop reads CASSPRQGASSPLHF. CDR3 coding DNA: TGTGCCAGCAGCCCCAGACAGGGCGCTTCTTCACCCCTCCACTTT. The chain combines TRBV14 with TRBJ1-6; TRBD1 aligns across 7 bases. V trimming: 4 bases; J trimming: 9 bases; junction bases outside the gene matches: 9. The CDR3 length is 15 residues. Germline V lookup: CDR1 SGHDN, CDR2 FVKESK.

This clonotype was counted between two and nine times. The chain joins TRBV20-1 to TRBJ2-7; D remains ambiguous. CDR3 length equals 14 residues. Trimming shortened V by 1 base and J by 0 bases, and 10 bases separated the two germline ends. Looked up from germline, CDR1 is DFQATT and CDR2 is SNEGSKA (reference sequence). The CDR3 protein is CSARGSLGSYEQYF. CDR3 coding DNA: TGCAGTGCTAGAGGTAGTCTTGGCTCCTACGAGCAGTACTTC.

V usage is TRBV5-1 and J usage is TRBJ2-3; the D is unclear. Germline CDR1 is SGHRS and CDR2 is YFSETQ. The CDR3 extends over 14 amino acids. V was clipped by 6 bases and J by 1 base, with 12 bases between them. The CDR3: CASTPYSGTDTQYF. The CDR3, as DNA: TGCGCCAGCACTCCGTACTCTGGCACAGATACGCAGTATTTT.

There are many counts of this clonotype. V usage is TRBV3-1 and J usage is TRBJ2-1; 8 nucleotides agree with TRBD2. The V segment lost 4 bases and the J segment 4 bases; nucleotides outside the gene matches: 9. CDR1 is LGHDT, CDR2 YNNKEL, per germline (reference sequence). This CDR3 region has 16 residues. CDR3 loop: CASSPGGGLRYNEQFF. In DNA, the CDR3 is TGTGCCAGCAGCCCTGGCGGGGGGCTGAGGTACAATGAGCAGTTCTTC.

This clonotype was recorded a few times. This rearrangement joins TRBV10-3 to TRBJ2-5; TRBD2 aligns across 8 bases. Germline lookup yields CDR1 ENHRY and CDR2 SYGVKD. The CDR3 sequence is 15 residues long. The V segment lost 3 bases and the J segment 5 bases; nucleotides outside the gene matches: 8. The CDR3 DNA reads TGTGCCATCAGTGATCTCGGGGGGGCCAGGGAGACCCAGTACTTC. Translating gives CAISDLGGARETQYF.

This clonotype was counted between two and nine times. The chain couples TRBV7-8 to TRBJ2-6; D perhaps matches TRBD1 (5 bases). Trimming took off 5 bases at V and 2 bases at J, with 19 bases between the two ends. Germline V CDR1 and CDR2: SGHVS, FQNEAQ. CDR3 length: 18 amino acids. CDR3 nucleotide sequence: TGTGCCAGCAGCCGAGAAGGGGTTGCCCGTCCTGGGGCCAACGTCCTGACTTTC. This gives the protein CASSREGVARPGANVLTF.

The V gene is TRBV3-1, the J gene TRBJ2-1; D may be TRBD1 or TRBD2 (5 bases each). V gave up 3 bases and J gave up 4 bases, with 13 bases separating them. Germline CDR1 LGHDT, CDR2 YNNKEL (reference sequence). CDR3 length: 15 amino acids. CDR3 coding DNA: TGTGCCAGCAGCCATGAGACCGAGGGGTACAATGAGCAGTTCTTC. Translated: CASSHETEGYNEQFF.

The chain couples TRBV6-5 to TRBJ1-5; tentative D call: TRBD1 (5 bases). Germline V lookup: CDR1 MNHEY, CDR2 SVGAGI. CDR3 length: 19 amino acids. The V and J ends lost 0 bases and 4 bases respectively, with 22 bases between them. This CDR3 is CASSYSGGKGKGGNQPQHF. CDR3 bases: TGTGCCAGCAGTTACTCGGGGGGTAAAGGGAAGGGTGGAAATCAGCCCCAGCATTTT.

The chain has TRBV9 and TRBJ2-1; possible D gene TRBD1, 5 bases. The CDR3 runs 17 residues. Trimming left V 0 bases short and J 4 bases short, with 17 bases between. Germline V gene lookup returns CDR1 SGDLS and CDR2 YYNGEE. CDR3 protein: CASSVVVTGSFYNEQFF. DNA for the CDR3: TGTGCCAGCAGCGTAGTGGTCACAGGATCCTTTTACAATGAGCAGTTCTTC.

In its sample, this clonotype was seen many times. The CDR3 loop reads CASSPSGLSTDTQYF. In DNA form, the CDR3 reads TGTGCCAGCAGCCCTAGCGGGCTTAGCACAGATACGCAGTATTTT. The chain links TRBV7-2 to TRBJ2-3; 8 nucleotides agree with TRBD2. There are 15 residues in the CDR3. V gave up 5 bases and J gave up 0 bases; unmatched junction bases: 4. The germline CDR1 and CDR2 sequences are SGHTA and FQGNSA.

Comments on this clonotype: Germline and junction disagree at one end, which may indicate a read error. The chain uses TRBV7-3 and TRBJ1-1; no firm D call. Germline CDR1 SGHTA, CDR2 FQGTGA. The CDR3 sequence is 15 residues long. CDR3: CSSSLLAGVGTEAFF. In DNA form, the CDR3 reads TGTTCCAGCAGCTTACTAGCCGGGGTGGGCACTGAAGCTTTCTTT.

This clonotype was found a few times. The chain links TRBV4-3 to TRBJ2-1; 8 nucleotides align to TRBD1. The germline CDR1 and CDR2 sequences are LGHNA and YSLEER. Unmatched junction bases numbered 8, after V lost 2 bases and J lost 5 bases. The CDR3 extends over 16 amino acids. CDR3 DNA sequence: TGCGCCAGCAGCCAAAATACAGGGGGACTGGACAATGAGCAGTTCTTC. It yields the protein CASSQNTGGLDNEQFF.

The V gene is TRBV20-1, the J gene TRBJ2-1; 13 bases agree with TRBD2. The junction had 5 bases not matched to a gene; V was cut back by 5 bases and J by 10 bases. Germline values: CDR1 DFQATT, CDR2 SNEGSKA (reference sequence). This CDR3 contains 13 residues. This chain's CDR3 is CSAGGLAGFEQFF. Here the CDR3 DNA reads TGCAGTGCTGGGGGACTAGCGGGGTTCGAGCAGTTCTTC.

The V gene is TRBV6-5, the J gene TRBJ2-5; D ambiguous. The CDR3 loop spans 13 amino acids. The germline V gene has CDR1 MNHEY and CDR2 SVGAGI. Deletions cut 5 bases from V and 5 bases from J, with 12 bases between. The CDR3 sequence is CASSDLHGETQYF. CDR3 coding DNA: TGTGCCAGCAGTGACTTGCACGGGGAGACCCAGTACTTC.

The J gene is TRBJ2-5, the V gene TRBV20-1, with D possibly TRBD2 on 5 matching bases. Trimming left V 0 bases short and J 11 bases short, with 19 bases between. Per the germline V gene, CDR1 is DFQATT and CDR2 is SNEGSKA (reference sequence). This CDR3 is 14 amino acids long. This CDR3 is CSARDGRPYNEQYF. CDR3 sequence (DNA): TGCAGTGCTAGAGATGGGAGACCCTACAATGAGCAGTACTTC.

This clonotype was seen more than once but under ten times. This chain joins TRBV28 and TRBJ2-1; no clear D. The V gene's germline CDR1 is MDHEN and CDR2 SYDVKM. The V gene lost 7 bases and the J gene lost 0 bases, with 7 bases spanning the gap. The CDR3 extends over 13 amino acids. The CDR3 sequence is CASNEVSYNEQFF. For the CDR3, the DNA is TGTGCCAGCAATGAGGTCTCCTACAATGAGCAGTTCTTC.

This clonotype was detected ten times or more. V and J are TRBV20-1 and TRBJ2-1, with 11 positions matching TRBD2. The CDR3 has 16 amino acids. Germline assignment: CDR1 DFQATT and CDR2 SNEGSKA (reference sequence). Trimming at V came to 0 bases and at J to 4 bases, leaving 5 bases not matched to a gene. The CDR3 region is CSARDSGTSGYNEQFF. The CDR3 DNA reads TGCAGTGCTAGAGACAGCGGGACTAGCGGTTACAATGAGCAGTTCTTC.

This chain links TRBV29-1 with TRBJ2-5, with 7 nucleotides matching TRBD1. The CDR3 has 16 residues. With V trimmed by 2 bases and J by 9 bases, 18 bases remained unmatched. Looked up from germline, CDR1 is SQVTM and CDR2 is ANQGSEA. CDR3 amino acids: CSVESRQGLAVEAQYF. The CDR3, as DNA: TGCAGCGTTGAAAGCAGACAGGGATTGGCTGTGGAGGCCCAGTACTTC.